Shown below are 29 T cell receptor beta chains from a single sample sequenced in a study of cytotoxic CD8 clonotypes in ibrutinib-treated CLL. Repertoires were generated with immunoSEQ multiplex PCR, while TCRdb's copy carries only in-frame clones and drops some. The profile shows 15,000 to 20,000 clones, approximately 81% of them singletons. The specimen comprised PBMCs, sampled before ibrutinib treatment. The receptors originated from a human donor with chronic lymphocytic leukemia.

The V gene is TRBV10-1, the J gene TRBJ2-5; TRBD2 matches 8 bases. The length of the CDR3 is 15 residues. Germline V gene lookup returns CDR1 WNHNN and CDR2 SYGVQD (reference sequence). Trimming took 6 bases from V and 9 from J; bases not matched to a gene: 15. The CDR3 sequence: CASSDGGGPSTAQYF. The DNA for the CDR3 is TGCGCCAGCAGCGACGGCGGGGGGCCATCCACGGCCCAGTACTTC.

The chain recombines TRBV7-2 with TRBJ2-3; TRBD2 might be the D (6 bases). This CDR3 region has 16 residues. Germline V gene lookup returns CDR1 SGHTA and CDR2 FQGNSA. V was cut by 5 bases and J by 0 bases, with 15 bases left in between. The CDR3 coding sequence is TGTGCCAGCAGCCTCCTTGGCGGGGATAGCACAGATACGCAGTATTTT. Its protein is CASSLLGGDSTDTQYF.

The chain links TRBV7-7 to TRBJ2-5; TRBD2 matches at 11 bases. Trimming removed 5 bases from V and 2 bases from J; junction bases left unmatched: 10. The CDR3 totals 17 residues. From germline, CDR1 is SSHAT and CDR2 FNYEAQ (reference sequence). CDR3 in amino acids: CASSPASSGGPQETQYF. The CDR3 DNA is TGTGCCAGCAGCCCCGCATCTAGCGGGGGGCCTCAAGAGACCCAGTACTTC.

The CDR3 spells CASSQGSLADTQYF. CDR3 bases: TGTGCCAGCAGCCAGGGCAGTTTAGCAGATACGCAGTATTTT. V is TRBV5-4 and J is TRBJ2-3, with a possible D match to TRBD1 (5 bases). Germline values: CDR1 SGHNT, CDR2 YYREEE (reference sequence). V lost 4 bases to trimming and J lost 4 bases, with 13 bases between them. The CDR3 loop spans 14 amino acids.

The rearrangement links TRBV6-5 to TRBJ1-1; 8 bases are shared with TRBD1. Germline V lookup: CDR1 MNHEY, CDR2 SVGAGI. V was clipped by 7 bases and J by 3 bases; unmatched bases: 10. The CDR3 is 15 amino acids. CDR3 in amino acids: CASIDSGGGHTEAFF. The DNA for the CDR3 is TGTGCCAGCATCGACTCAGGGGGCGGCCACACTGAAGCTTTCTTT.

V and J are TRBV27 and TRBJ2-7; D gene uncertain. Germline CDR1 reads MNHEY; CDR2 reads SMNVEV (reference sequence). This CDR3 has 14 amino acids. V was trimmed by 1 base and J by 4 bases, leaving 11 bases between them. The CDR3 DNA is TGTGCCAGCAGTTTATTCCGTGGCGCGTACGAGCAGTACTTC. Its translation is CASSLFRGAYEQYF.

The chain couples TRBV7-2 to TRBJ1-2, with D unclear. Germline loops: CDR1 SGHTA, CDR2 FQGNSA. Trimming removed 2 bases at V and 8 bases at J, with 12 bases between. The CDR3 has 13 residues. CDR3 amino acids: CASSLSQEGGYTF. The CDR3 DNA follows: TGTGCCAGCAGCTTAAGTCAGGAAGGAGGCTACACCTTC.

The CDR3 coding sequence is TGTGCCAGCAGCCTTTCGGGACAACTAAACACCGGGGAGCTGTTTTTT. Protein: CASSLSGQLNTGELFF. The chain is built from TRBV6-6 and TRBJ2-2; possibly TRBD1 for D (6 bases). Germline V gives CDR1 MNHNY, CDR2 SVGAGI (reference sequence). Trimming pared 6 bases from V and 2 bases from J, leaving 16 bases between. The CDR3 length is 16 residues.

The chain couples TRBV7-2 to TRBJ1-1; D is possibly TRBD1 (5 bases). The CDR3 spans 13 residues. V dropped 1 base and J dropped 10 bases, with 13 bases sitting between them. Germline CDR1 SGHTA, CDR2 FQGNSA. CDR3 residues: CASSLVGQGRAFF. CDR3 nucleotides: TGTGCCAGCAGCTTAGTTGGGCAGGGCAGAGCTTTCTTT.

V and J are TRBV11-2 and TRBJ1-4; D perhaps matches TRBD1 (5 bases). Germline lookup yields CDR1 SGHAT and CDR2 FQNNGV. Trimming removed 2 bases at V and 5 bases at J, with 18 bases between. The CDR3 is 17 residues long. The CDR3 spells CASSLYGGQFPNEKLFF. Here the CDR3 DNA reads TGTGCCAGCAGCTTATATGGGGGTCAATTCCCAAATGAAAAACTGTTTTTT.

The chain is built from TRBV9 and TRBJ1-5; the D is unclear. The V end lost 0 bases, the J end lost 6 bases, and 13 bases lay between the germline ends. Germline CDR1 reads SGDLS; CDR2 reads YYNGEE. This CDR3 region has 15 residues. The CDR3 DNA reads TGTGCCAGCAGCGTAGATGGAACGGGCAGTCAGCCCCAGCATTTT. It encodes CASSVDGTGSQPQHF.

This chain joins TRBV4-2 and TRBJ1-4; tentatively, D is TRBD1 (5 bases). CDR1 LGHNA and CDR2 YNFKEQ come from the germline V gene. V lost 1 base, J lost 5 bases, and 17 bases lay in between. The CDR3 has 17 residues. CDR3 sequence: CASSQVEGHFFNEKLFF. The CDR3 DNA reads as TGTGCCAGCAGCCAAGTTGAGGGGCACTTCTTCAATGAAAAACTGTTTTTT.

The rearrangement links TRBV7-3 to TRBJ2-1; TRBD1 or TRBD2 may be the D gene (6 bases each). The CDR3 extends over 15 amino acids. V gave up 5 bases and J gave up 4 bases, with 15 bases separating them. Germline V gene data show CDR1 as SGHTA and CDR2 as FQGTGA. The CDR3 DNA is TGTGCCAGCAGCAACACCGGGGGCCCGTACAATGAGCAGTTCTTC. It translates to CASSNTGGPYNEQFF.

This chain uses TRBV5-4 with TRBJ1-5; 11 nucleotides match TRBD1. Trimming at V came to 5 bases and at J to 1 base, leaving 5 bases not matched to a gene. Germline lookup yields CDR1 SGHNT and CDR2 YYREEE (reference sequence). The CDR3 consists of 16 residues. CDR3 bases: TGTGCCAGCAGACCCCGGGACAGGGGGAGCAATCAGCCCCAGCATTTT. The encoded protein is CASRPRDRGSNQPQHF.

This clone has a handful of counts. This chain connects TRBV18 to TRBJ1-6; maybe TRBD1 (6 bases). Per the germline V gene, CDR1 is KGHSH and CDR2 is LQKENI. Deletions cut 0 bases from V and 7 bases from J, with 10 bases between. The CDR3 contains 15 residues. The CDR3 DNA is TGTGCCAGCTCACCACCGTCCGGACAGAATTCACCCCTCCACTTT. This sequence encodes CASSPPSGQNSPLHF.

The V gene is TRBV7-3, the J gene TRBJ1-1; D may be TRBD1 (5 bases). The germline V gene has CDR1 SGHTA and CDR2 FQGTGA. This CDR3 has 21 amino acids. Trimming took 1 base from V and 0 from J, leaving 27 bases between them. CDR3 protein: CASSLKGTYGGSFLMNTEAFF. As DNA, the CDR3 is TGTGCCAGCAGCTTAAAAGGGACCTACGGGGGATCCTTTTTGATGAACACTGAAGCTTTCTTT.

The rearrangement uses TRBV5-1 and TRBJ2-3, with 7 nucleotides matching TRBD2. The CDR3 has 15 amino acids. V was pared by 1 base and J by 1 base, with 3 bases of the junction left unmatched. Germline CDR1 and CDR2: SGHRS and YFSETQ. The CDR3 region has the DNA TGCGCCAGCAGCTTGTTGGCGGGGGGCACAGATACGCAGTATTTT. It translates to CASSLLAGGTDTQYF.

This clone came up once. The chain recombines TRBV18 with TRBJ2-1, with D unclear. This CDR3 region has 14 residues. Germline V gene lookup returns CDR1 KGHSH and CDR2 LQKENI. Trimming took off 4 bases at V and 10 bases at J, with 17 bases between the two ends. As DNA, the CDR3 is TGTGCCAGCTCACTGGCCCAAATGGGTCAAGAGCAGTTCTTC. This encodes CASSLAQMGQEQFF. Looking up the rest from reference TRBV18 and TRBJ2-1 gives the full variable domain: NAGVMQNPRHLVRRRGQEARLRCSPMKGHSHVYWYRQLPEEGLKFMVYLQKENIIDESGMPKERFSAEFPKEGPSILRIQQVVRGDSAAYFCASSLAQMGQEQFFGPGTRLTVL.

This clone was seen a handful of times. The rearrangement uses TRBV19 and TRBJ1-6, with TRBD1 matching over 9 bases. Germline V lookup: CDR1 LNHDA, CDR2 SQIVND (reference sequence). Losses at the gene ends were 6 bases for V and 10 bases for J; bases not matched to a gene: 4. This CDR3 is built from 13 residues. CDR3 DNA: TGTGCCAGTAGCCCGGACAGGGGCTCACCCCTCCACTTT. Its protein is CASSPDRGSPLHF.

The CDR3 coding sequence is TGCGCCAGCAGCTTACAGGGCCACAATGAGCAGTTCTTC. Translation: CASSLQGHNEQFF. The chain recombines TRBV5-1 with TRBJ2-1, with D maybe TRBD1 (6 bases). This CDR3 is built from 13 residues. In germline, CDR1 is SGHRS, CDR2 YFSETQ. Trimming removed 2 bases from V and 5 bases from J, with 8 bases in between.

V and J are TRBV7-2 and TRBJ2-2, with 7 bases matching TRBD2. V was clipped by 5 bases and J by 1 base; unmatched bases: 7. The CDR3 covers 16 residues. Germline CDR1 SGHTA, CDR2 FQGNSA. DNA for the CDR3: TGTGCCAGCAGCCCGATGGGGGGGATGAACACCGGGGAGCTGTTTTTT. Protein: CASSPMGGMNTGELFF.

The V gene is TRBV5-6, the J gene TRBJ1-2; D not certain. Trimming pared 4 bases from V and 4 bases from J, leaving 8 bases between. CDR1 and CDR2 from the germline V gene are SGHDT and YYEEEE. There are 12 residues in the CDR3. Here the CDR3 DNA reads TGTGCCAGCAGCCTCCCGTCCTATGGCTACACCTTC. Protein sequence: CASSLPSYGYTF.

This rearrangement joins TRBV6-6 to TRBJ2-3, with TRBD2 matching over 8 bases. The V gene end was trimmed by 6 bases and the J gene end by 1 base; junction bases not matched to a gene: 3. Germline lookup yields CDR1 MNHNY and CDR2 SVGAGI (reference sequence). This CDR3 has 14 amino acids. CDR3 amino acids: CASRDSGGTDTQYF. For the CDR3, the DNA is TGTGCCAGCAGGGATAGCGGGGGCACAGATACGCAGTATTTT.

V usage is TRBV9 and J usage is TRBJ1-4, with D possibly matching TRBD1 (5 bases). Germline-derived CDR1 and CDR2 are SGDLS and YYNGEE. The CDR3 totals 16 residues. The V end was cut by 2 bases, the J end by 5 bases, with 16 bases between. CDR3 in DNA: TGTGCCAGCAGCGTGGGGGTAGGGAATGGAAATGAAAAACTGTTTTTT. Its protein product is CASSVGVGNGNEKLFF. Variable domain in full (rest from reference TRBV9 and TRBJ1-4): DSGVTQTPKHLITATGQRVTLRCSPRSGDLSVYWYQQSLDQGLQFLIQYYNGEERAKGNILERFSAQQFPDLHSELNLSSLELGDSALYFCASSVGVGNGNEKLFFGSGTQLSVL.

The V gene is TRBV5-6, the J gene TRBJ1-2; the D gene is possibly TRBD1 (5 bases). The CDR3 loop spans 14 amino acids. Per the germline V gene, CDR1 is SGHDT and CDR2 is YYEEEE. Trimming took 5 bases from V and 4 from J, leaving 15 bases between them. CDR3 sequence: CASSPDSGPYGYTF. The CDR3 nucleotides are TGTGCCAGCAGTCCTGACAGCGGCCCCTATGGCTACACCTTC.

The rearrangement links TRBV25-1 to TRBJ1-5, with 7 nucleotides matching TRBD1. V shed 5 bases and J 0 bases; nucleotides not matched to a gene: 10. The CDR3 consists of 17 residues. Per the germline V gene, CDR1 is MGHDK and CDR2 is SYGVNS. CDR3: CASSPQTGRYSNQPQHF. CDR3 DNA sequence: TGTGCCAGCAGTCCCCAGACAGGGCGATATAGCAATCAGCCCCAGCATTTT.

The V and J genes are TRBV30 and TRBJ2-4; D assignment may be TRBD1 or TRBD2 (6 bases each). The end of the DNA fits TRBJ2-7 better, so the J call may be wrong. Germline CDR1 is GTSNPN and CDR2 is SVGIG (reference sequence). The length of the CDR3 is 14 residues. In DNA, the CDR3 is TGTGCCTGGAGTTCTGGGGGGCTAGTGTACGAGCAGTACTTC. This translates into CAWSSGGLVYEQYF.

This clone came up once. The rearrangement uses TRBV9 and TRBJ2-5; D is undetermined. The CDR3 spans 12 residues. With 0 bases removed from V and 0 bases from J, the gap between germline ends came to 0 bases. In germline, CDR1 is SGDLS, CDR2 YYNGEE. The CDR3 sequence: CASSVDQETQYF. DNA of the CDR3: TGTGCCAGCAGCGTAGACCAAGAGACCCAGTACTTC.

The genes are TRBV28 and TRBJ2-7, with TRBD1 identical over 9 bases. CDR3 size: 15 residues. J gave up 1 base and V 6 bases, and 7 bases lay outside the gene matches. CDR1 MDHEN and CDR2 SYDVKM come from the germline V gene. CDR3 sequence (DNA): TGTGCCAGCAGGCGCCCCGGGACAGGGTCCTACGAGCAGTACTTC. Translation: CASRRPGTGSYEQYF.